This TCR beta chain was recovered during a study of T cells after yellow fever vaccination. This clonotype was found many times. The study made its TCR cDNA through 5'RACE template switching. That step introduced a universal primer site along with UMIs. TCRdb ran MiXCR on the 5' RACE reads and lists one entry per CDR3 protein. Of about 29,000 distinct CDR3 sequences listed, around 5% were seen once; the top ten hold 35% to 50%. This specimen consisted of CD8+ T cells sorted from PBMCs, obtained 10 days after the yellow fever booster vaccination. The origin of this receptor is a young man who received the YFV17D yellow fever vaccine.

CDR3 in DNA: TGTGCCAGCAATACAGGGGTTGACAATGAGCAGTTCTTC. This encodes CASNTGVDNEQFF. V and J are TRBV27 and TRBJ2-1; 7 bases agree with TRBD1. The ends lost 7 bases at V and 5 bases at J; junction bases unmatched: 5. Germline CDR1 reads MNHEY; CDR2 reads SMNVEV (reference sequence). This CDR3 has 13 residues.